A selection of T cell receptor beta chains follows, all from one sample in a study of blood T cell repertoires in COVID-19. TCRdb's table, derived via immunoSEQ multiplex PCR, lists solely in-frame clones and lacks some. The repertoire holds around 250,000 clones, with approximately 83% as singletons. Sequencing input: PBMCs or T cells enriched from blood (not recorded which). These receptor sequences come from a woman between 50 and 59 years old who had recovered from COVID-19. The CDR3 runs from the conserved cysteine through the conserved F or W. The D gene is left open where the match is weak. Some rows mark clone size as missing; the rest say once, few, many or name a class of expanded clone.

TRBJ2-5 TRBV28 TRBD2 once TGTGCCAGCAGTTTAGCGGGAGACCGCGAGACCCAGTACTTC CASSLAGDRETQYF
TRBJ2-5 TRBV28 NA NA TGTGCCAGCAGCCCTATTCGGGAACAAGAGACCCAGTACTTC CASSPIREQETQYF
TRBJ1-1 TRBV29-1 NA NA TGCAGCGTTGAAATAGGGGAGGCTGAAGCTTTCTTT CSVEIGEAEAFF
TRBJ2-5 TRBV14 NA NA TGTGCCAGCAGCCCCAGGGTAAAAGAGACCCAGTACTTC CASSPRVKETQYF
TRBJ1-1 TRBV10-3 NA NA TGTGCCATCAGTGATTCACGGGGGGCGGGGACTGAAGCTTTCTTT CAISDSRGAGTEAFF
TRBJ2-7 TRBV5-1 TRBD2 NA TGCGCCAGCAGCCACAAAGGGAGCGGGAGTCCTTTAGAGCAGTACTTC CASSHKGSGSPLEQYF
TRBJ2-7 TRBV29-1 TRBD1 NA TGCAGCGGGAACCGGGACAGGTTTATCGTCTCGCACGAGCAGTACTTC CSGNRDRFIVSHEQYF
TRBJ2-7 TRBV7-8 TRBD1 NA TGTGCCAGCAGCCGACAGGGGGCCTACGAGCAGTACTTC CASSRQGAYEQYF
TRBJ1-2 TRBV27 NA NA TGTGCCAGCAGTTTATCATGGAGGAACTATGGCTACACCTTC CASSLSWRNYGYTF
TRBJ1-2 TRBV28 NA NA TGTGCCAGTACGACAACGTCCTATGGCTACACCTTC CASTTTSYGYTF
TRBJ2-7 TRBV30 NA NA TGTGCCTGGAACCGACATTACTACGAGCAGTACTTC CAWNRHYYEQYF
TRBJ1-4 TRBV27 NA NA TGTGCCAGCGCTTCGGGGGGAAGGGAAAAACTGTTTTTT CASASGGREKLFF
TRBJ2-3 TRBV19 NA NA TGTGCCAGTAGTACCTTCGGACTATCTGATACGCAGTATTTT CASSTFGLSDTQYF
TRBJ1-4 TRBV7-9 NA NA TGTGCCAGCAGCGAACTAAACCGGGGGAAACTGTTTTTT CASSELNRGKLFF
TRBJ1-5 TRBV7-8 NA NA TGTGCCAGCAGCTTCAGGGTACGGAATTTGGGTCAGCCCCAGCATTTT CASSFRVRNLGQPQHF
TRBJ2-3 TRBV5-4 TRBD1 NA TGTGCCAGCAGCATCGACAGGGTTGATACGCAGTATTTT CASSIDRVDTQYF
TRBJ2-5 TRBV3-1/TRBV3-2 TRBD2 NA TGTGCCAGCAGCCTCCGACTAGCTGATTTGGAGACCCAGTACTTC CASSLRLADLETQYF
TRBJ2-7 TRBV5-6 TRBD1 NA TGTGCCAGCAGCTCGGACAGGGTTTGGGAGCAGTACTTC CASSSDRVWEQYF
TRBJ2-7 TRBV7-2 NA NA TGTGCCAGCAGCACGAGGGCCGAATACGAGCAGTACTTC CASSTRAEYEQYF
TRBJ2-1 TRBV9 TRBD2 few TGTGCCAGCAGCGTGCTAGCGGACCCTTACAATGAGCAGTTCTTC CASSVLADPYNEQFF
TRBJ2-5 TRBV12-3/TRBV12-4 NA NA TGTGCCAGCAGTCGTGACTACCGCGGGGCCCAGTACTTC CASSRDYRGAQYF
TRBJ2-7 TRBV7-8 NA NA TGTGCCAGCAGCCCATCCAGGGGGACTCGCTACGAGCAGTACTTC CASSPSRGTRYEQYF